These 32 T cell receptor beta chains share one sample of origin, sequenced in a study of early T cells in non-severe SARS-CoV-2 infection. TCRdb recomputed calls from the 5' RACE reads with MiXCR, one row per CDR3 protein. Of approximately 90,000 distinct CDR3 sequences in the sample, approximately 16% were seen once. The sample in question was whole blood, obtained at baseline. Every receptor here comes from an adult who was a healthcare worker with PCR-confirmed SARS-CoV-2 infection or an uninfected control (not recorded which).

The chain joins TRBV21-1 to TRBJ2-1. TRBV21-1 is listed as a pseudogene. CDR3 size: 17 residues. The CDR3 region has the DNA TGTGCCAGCAGAGTTAAGCTGAGCGGGAGCTCCTACAATGAGCAGTTCTTC. This translates into CASRVKLSGSSYNEQFF.

This clonotype appeared a few times. This chain connects TRBV12-3 or TRBV12-4 to TRBJ1-3, with 7 bases fitting TRBD1. This CDR3 has 15 amino acids. V was clipped by 5 bases and J by 4 bases; unmatched bases: 8. The CDR3 loop reads CASSDLRGSGNTIYF. CDR3 coding DNA: TGTGCCAGCAGTGACCTCAGGGGGTCGGGAAACACCATATATTTT.

On this clonotype itself: This may come from a read error, since a much larger clone is one base off. The chain couples TRBV3-1 to TRBJ2-2; D might be TRBD2 (5 bases). This CDR3 contains 12 residues. Trimming took off 6 bases at V and 6 bases at J, with 8 bases between the two ends. Germline lookup yields CDR1 LGHDT and CDR2 YNNKEL (reference sequence). The CDR3 is CASSSGAGELFF. Written as DNA, the CDR3 is TGTGCCAGCAGTTCCGGGGCCGGGGAGCTGTTTTTT.

This clonotype appeared many times. The chain couples TRBV12-3 or TRBV12-4 to TRBJ2-7; no definite D call. The germline V and J ends were trimmed by 4 bases and 5 bases, with 12 bases remaining between them. The CDR3 sequence is 13 residues long. CDR3 residues: CASSSTPGHEQYF. The CDR3 DNA sequence: TGTGCCAGCAGTTCGACACCAGGCCACGAGCAGTACTTC.

This clonotype occurred many times. The chain employs TRBV7-8 and TRBJ2-2; no clear D gene. Trimming removed 1 base at V and 6 bases at J, with 12 bases between. CDR3 length equals 15 residues. Germline V gene lookup returns CDR1 SGHVS and CDR2 FQNEAQ. The CDR3 bases are TGTGCCAGCAGCTTAGGCACCCCGGGTTCCGGGGAGCTGTTTTTT. It specifies CASSLGTPGSGELFF.

This clonotype was seen at least ten times. This chain joins TRBV7-2 and TRBJ2-3; perhaps TRBD2 as D (6 bases). The CDR3 covers 16 residues. V lost 1 base and J 1 base, leaving 12 bases between the germline ends. Germline V gene lookup returns CDR1 SGHTA and CDR2 FQGNSA. CDR3 sequence reads: CASSLGAGKGTDTQYF. CDR3 in DNA: TGTGCCAGCAGCTTAGGGGCGGGAAAAGGCACAGATACGCAGTATTTT.

V is TRBV20-1 and J is TRBJ2-3; tentatively, D is TRBD2 (5 bases). This CDR3 has 12 amino acids. The germline V gene has CDR1 DFQATT and CDR2 SNEGSKA (reference sequence). The V end lost 5 bases, the J end lost 6 bases, and 12 bases lay between the germline ends. In DNA form, the CDR3 reads TGCAGTGCTCGGAGGTCGCAGGATACGCAGTATTTT. As protein: CSARRSQDTQYF.

The V and J genes are TRBV6-1 and TRBJ2-7; D gene ambiguous. CDR3 length: 14 amino acids. Germline values: CDR1 MNHNS, CDR2 SASEGT. Trimming took off 2 bases at V and 3 bases at J, with 11 bases between the two ends. The CDR3 is CASSELPSNYEQYF. CDR3 sequence (DNA): TGTGCCAGCAGTGAATTACCATCTAACTACGAGCAGTACTTC.

The gene calls are TRBV5-1 and TRBJ2-7, with D possibly TRBD2 on 5 matching bases. Trimming shortened V by 5 bases and J by 0 bases, and 9 bases separated the two germline ends. This CDR3 comprises 13 residues. Germline CDR1 reads SGHRS; CDR2 reads YFSETQ. This CDR3 is CASSYRGSYEQYF. Here the CDR3 DNA reads TGCGCCAGCAGTTATCGGGGCTCCTACGAGCAGTACTTC.

This clonotype was recorded at least ten times. The chain recombines TRBV2 with TRBJ2-2; D gene ambiguous. The CDR3 spans 14 residues. V was pared by 8 bases and J by 1 base, with 11 bases between. Germline V CDR1 and CDR2: SNHLY, FYNNEI. The CDR3 spells CASDLTKNTGELFF. The CDR3 DNA sequence: TGTGCCAGCGACCTAACTAAGAACACCGGGGAGCTGTTTTTT.

The chain links TRBV4-1 to TRBJ2-1; TRBD2 matches 8 bases. The CDR3 has 14 amino acids. V lost 2 bases, J lost 8 bases, and 5 bases stayed unmatched. The germline gives CDR1 MGHRA, CDR2 YSYEKL. CDR3 sequence reads: CASSQFRLAHEQFF. The CDR3 DNA is TGCGCCAGCAGCCAATTCAGACTAGCGCATGAGCAGTTCTTC.

The chain joins TRBV18 to TRBJ1-1, with 7 bases that match TRBD1. CDR1 KGHSH and CDR2 LQKENI come from the germline V gene. V lost 3 bases to trimming and J lost 10 bases; unmatched junction nucleotides: 5. This CDR3 is built from 12 residues. The CDR3 DNA follows: TGTGCCAGCTCACCGGGACAGAAGATAGCTTTCTTT. Amino acid sequence: CASSPGQKIAFF.

Comments on this clonotype: Without the conserved terminal phenylalanine or tryptophan, this CDR3 likely stems from a read error. The CDR3 bases are TGTGCCAGCAGTGCCTCCCTGGGTTCTAACTATGGCTACACCTCC. It codes for CASSASLGSNYGYTS. The rearrangement links TRBV25-1 to TRBJ1-2; D is ambiguous. CDR3 size: 15 residues. The germline gives CDR1 MGHDK, CDR2 SYGVNS. V lost 4 bases and J 0 bases, leaving 12 bases between the germline ends.

This clonotype was picked up a small number of times. This chain connects TRBV12-3 or TRBV12-4 to TRBJ2-1; no clear D. Trimming took off 5 bases at V and 3 bases at J, with 14 bases between the two ends. This CDR3 has 15 residues. This CDR3 is CASSPPAARYNEQFF. CDR3 in DNA: TGTGCCAGCAGTCCCCCCGCAGCTCGCTACAATGAGCAGTTCTTC.

This clonotype has at least ten counts. The rearrangement uses TRBV12-3 or TRBV12-4 and TRBJ2-1, with D perhaps being TRBD1 or TRBD2 (5 bases each). This CDR3 contains 13 residues. Trimming stripped 5 bases from V and 7 bases from J, with 12 bases between. CDR3 sequence: CASSLGTSNEQFF. As DNA, the CDR3 is TGTGCCAGCAGTCTCGGGACCTCTAATGAGCAGTTCTTC.

The chain couples TRBV6-6 to TRBJ1-1, with D unresolved. CDR3 length: 12 residues. Trimming stripped 8 bases from V and 7 bases from J, with 14 bases between. Per the germline V gene, CDR1 is MNHNY and CDR2 is SVGAGI (reference sequence). The CDR3 reads CASSPRPDEAFF. In DNA, the CDR3 is TGTGCCAGCTCCCCGAGGCCGGATGAAGCTTTCTTT.

This clonotype was recorded a few times. V usage is TRBV2 and J usage is TRBJ2-7; weak D call: TRBD2 (5 bases). Trimming shortened V by 7 bases and J by 7 bases, and 23 bases separated the two germline ends. Looked up from germline, CDR1 is SNHLY and CDR2 is FYNNEI. This CDR3 region has 15 residues. The CDR3 nucleotides are TGTGCCAGCACCGAGTCTGGGGTACCCCCGGGGGAGCAGTACTTC. Translation gives CASTESGVPPGEQYF. Using reference TRBV2 and TRBJ2-7 for the parts outside the CDR3, the full variable domain is EPEVTQTPSHQVTQMGQEVILRCVPISNHLYFYWYRQILGQKVEFLVSFYNNEISEKSEIFDDQFSVERPDGSNFTLKIRSTKLEDSAMYFCASTESGVPPGEQYFGPGTRLTVT.

This clonotype was counted many times. The chain has TRBV6-1 and TRBJ2-3, with TRBD1 matching over 11 bases. There are 16 residues in the CDR3. Germline V gives CDR1 MNHNS, CDR2 SASEGT. Trimming took 3 bases from V and 5 from J; bases not matched to a gene: 7. The CDR3 nucleotides are TGTGCCAGCAGTGAGAGGACAGGGGGCTTGGGAGATACGCAGTATTTT. Translation: CASSERTGGLGDTQYF.

The chain recombines TRBV18 with TRBJ1-1, with D uncertain. The CDR3 runs to 13 residues. The V end was cut by 1 base, the J end by 3 bases, with 6 bases between. Germline V gives CDR1 KGHSH, CDR2 LQKENI. Here the CDR3 reads CASSPHRDTEAFF. The DNA of the CDR3 is TGTGCCAGCTCACCACATAGGGACACTGAAGCTTTCTTT.

About this clonotype: No DNA is shown, since the ends of the CDR3 on it are uncertain; the CDR3 is the one TCRdb lists. The chain is built from TRBV6-2 or TRBV6-3 and TRBJ1-4; the D call TRBD1 from the table was never checked on the DNA. A total of 13 residues make up the CDR3, ends included. Germline V gene sequence: CDR1 MNHEY, CDR2 SVGEGT. The CDR3: CASSTSPSGELFF.

This clonotype was seen repeatedly, ten times or more. J is TRBJ2-5 and V is TRBV9; D tentatively fits TRBD1 or TRBD2 (5 bases each). Germline V gene lookup returns CDR1 SGDLS and CDR2 YYNGEE. The CDR3 has 16 residues. The V end lost 0 bases, the J end lost 5 bases, and 17 bases lay between the germline ends. The CDR3 reads CASSVGDPGKSETQYF. CDR3 in DNA: TGTGCCAGCAGCGTAGGGGACCCCGGAAAGTCGGAGACCCAGTACTTC. The entire variable domain, with the rest obtained from reference TRBV9 and TRBJ2-5, is as follows: DSGVTQTPKHLITATGQRVTLRCSPRSGDLSVYWYQQSLDQGLQFLIQYYNGEERAKGNILERFSAQQFPDLHSELNLSSLELGDSALYFCASSVGDPGKSETQYFGPGTRLLVL.

This clonotype came up many times. V usage is TRBV20-1 and J usage is TRBJ2-7; 9 nucleotides agree with TRBD2. V was clipped by 1 base and J by 1 base; unmatched bases: 2. The V gene's germline CDR1 is DFQATT and CDR2 SNEGSKA (reference sequence). The length of the CDR3 is 14 residues. This CDR3 reads CSARGTSVSYEQYF. Written as DNA, the CDR3 is TGCAGTGCTAGAGGGACTAGCGTTTCCTACGAGCAGTACTTC.

V usage is TRBV12-3 or TRBV12-4 and J usage is TRBJ2-2; 7 bases line up with TRBD1. This CDR3 spans 16 amino acids. Germline trimming cut 0 bases from V and 1 base from J; bases unmatched to any gene: 2. CDR3 DNA sequence: TGTGCCAGCAGTTTAGCAGGGGGCTTGAACACCGGGGAGCTGTTTTTT. As protein: CASSLAGGLNTGELFF.

The chain couples TRBV9 to TRBJ2-1; D not resolved. CDR3 size: 15 residues. Germline CDR1 SGDLS, CDR2 YYNGEE. The V and J ends lost 1 base and 1 base respectively, with 9 bases between them. CDR3 amino acids: CASSVSWRSYNEQFF. The CDR3 DNA is TGTGCCAGCAGCGTAAGTTGGCGGTCCTACAATGAGCAGTTCTTC. Based on the CDR3 plus reference TRBV9 and TRBJ2-1, the full variable domain is DSGVTQTPKHLITATGQRVTLRCSPRSGDLSVYWYQQSLDQGLQFLIQYYNGEERAKGNILERFSAQQFPDLHSELNLSSLELGDSALYFCASSVSWRSYNEQFFGPGTRLTVL.

This clonotype was found many times. This sequence joins TRBV12-3 or TRBV12-4 and TRBJ1-1, with TRBD1 matching over 7 bases. The V and J ends lost 2 bases and 4 bases, in that order; junction bases with no gene match: 1. This CDR3 has 13 amino acids. For the CDR3, the DNA is TGTGCCAGCAGTTTATCAGGGGGCACTGAAGCTTTCTTT. It encodes CASSLSGGTEAFF.

As to this clonotype: One end of the junction fails to match germline, which may point to a read error. The gene calls are TRBV12-3 or TRBV12-4 and TRBJ2-7, with 10 bases fitting TRBD2. The CDR3 is made up of 14 amino acids. The CDR3 sequence: CVSTASGSFHEQYF. In nucleotides, the CDR3 is TGTGTCAGCACGGCTAGCGGGAGTTTCCACGAGCAGTACTTC.

The V and J genes are TRBV28 and TRBJ2-4; D uncertain. Germline assignment: CDR1 MDHEN and CDR2 SYDVKM. V lost 3 bases to trimming and J lost 5 bases, with 8 bases between them. CDR3 length: 13 amino acids. The CDR3 sequence: CASSFSTENIQYF. CDR3 nucleotide sequence: TGTGCCAGCAGTTTCTCTACAGAAAACATTCAGTACTTC.

This clonotype has a handful of counts. The chain joins TRBV7-7 to TRBJ2-1; 7 bases agree with TRBD2. Germline V gene lookup returns CDR1 SSHAT and CDR2 FNYEAQ (reference sequence). J was trimmed by 0 bases and V by 8 bases; bases with no gene match: 4. The CDR3 loop spans 14 amino acids. The CDR3 reads CASGRGGSYNEQFF. CDR3 sequence (DNA): TGTGCCAGCGGGAGGGGCGGCTCCTACAATGAGCAGTTCTTC.

J is TRBJ2-1 and V is TRBV7-9; 7 nucleotides match TRBD1. With 3 bases clipped from V and 4 bases from J, the junction kept 6 bases outside the gene matches. Germline CDR1 is SEHNR and CDR2 is FQNEAQ (reference sequence). The CDR3 consists of 15 residues. The DNA for the CDR3 is TGTGCCAGCAGCTTGGACAGGATACTTTACAATGAGCAGTTCTTC. It encodes CASSLDRILYNEQFF.

This clonotype has just a few counts. V is TRBV27 and J is TRBJ2-3, with D possibly TRBD2 on 6 matching bases. The CDR3 runs 16 residues. Between the trimmed V and J ends, which lost 3 bases and 3 bases, there was a span of 16 bases. Germline V lookup: CDR1 MNHEY, CDR2 SMNVEV (reference sequence). The CDR3 nucleotides are TGTGCCAGCAGTTTTACGGGAGTTGGTTATACAGATACGCAGTATTTT. This translates into CASSFTGVGYTDTQYF.

The genes are TRBV27 and TRBJ1-1; 7 positions match TRBD1. This CDR3 is 15 amino acids long. CDR1 and CDR2 from the germline V gene are MNHEY and SMNVEV (reference sequence). V shed 4 bases and J 0 bases; nucleotides not matched to a gene: 5. Here the CDR3 DNA reads TGTGCCAGCAGTTCAGGGACAGCACTGAACACTGAAGCTTTCTTT. Translation gives CASSSGTALNTEAFF.

The chain recombines TRBV6-1 with TRBJ2-7, with 7 bases matching TRBD1. The CDR3 loop spans 16 amino acids. Germline V CDR1 and CDR2: MNHNS, SASEGT. V trimming: 2 bases; J trimming: 2 bases; junction bases outside the gene matches: 9. In DNA form, the CDR3 reads TGTGCCAGCAGTGAAAACAGGGGACGGAAGACCTACGAGCAGTACTTC. Translating it yields CASSENRGRKTYEQYF.